A selection of T cell receptor beta chains follows, all from one sample in a study of T cell repertoires in cytomegalovirus infection. TCRdb reprocessed the reads via MiXCR and lists one record per CDR3 protein. The sample records fewer than 350,000 distinct CDR3 sequences, roughly 17% being singletons. The sequenced sample was PBMCs. The source of these receptors is a human donor in good health (CMV status not recorded). Some clones in this sample may be carry-over from other donors' samples. Each CDR3 is given with its conserved first and last residue. The D gene is left open where the match is weak. Clone size is given for some rows only: seen once, a few or many times, or a class if the clone is expanded.

-,few,TRBV6-9,TRBJ1-2,TGTGCCAGCACCTTTCAGGGTCCATCGTTGGGCTACACCTTC,CASTFQGPSLGYTF
-,many,TRBV19,TRBJ2-7,TGTGCCAGTAGTATACTACTGGGGGGGCCATTCTACGAGCAGTACTTC,CASSILLGGPFYEQYF
TRBD1,many,TRBV20-1,TRBJ1-1,TGCAGTGCTAGCACGCTGACAGGGGCCACTGAAGCTTTCTTT,CSASTLTGATEAFF
-,-,TRBV4-2,TRBJ2-7,TGTGCCAGCAGCCAAGAGGGGCAGGGCAGACTCTACGAGCAGTACTTC,CASSQEGQGRLYEQYF
-,few,TRBV12-3/TRBV12-4,TRBJ2-7,TGTGCCAGCAGCCCTGGGAAGGGGCAGTACTTC,CASSPGKGQYF
-,many,TRBV7-9,TRBJ1-5,TGTGCCAGCGACCTCGATCAGCCCCAGCATTTT,CASDLDQPQHF
-,-,TRBV28,TRBJ2-3,TGTGCCAGCAGTTTCGGTGGGGCCTCAGATACGCAGTATTTT,CASSFGGASDTQYF
-,-,TRBV20-1,TRBJ2-5,TGCAGTGCAGTTCTATCCGGGACCCGAGAGACCCAGTACTTC,CSAVLSGTRETQYF
-,-,TRBV6-1,TRBJ2-5,TGTGCCAGCAGCTACAGTGAATTTGCAGGGTGGGAGACCCAGTACTTC,CASSYSEFAGWETQYF
-,many,TRBV6-1,TRBJ1-2,TGTGCCAGCAGTTTTTCGGGCCGCACTAACTATGGCTACACCTTC,CASSFSGRTNYGYTF
-,-,TRBV27,TRBJ1-5,TGTGCCAGCAGTTTAGTTCCGAATAGCAATCAGCCCCAGCATTTT,CASSLVPNSNQPQHF
TRBD1,few,TRBV20-1,TRBJ1-5,TGCAGTGCTAGACCGGGACAGAATCAGCCCCAGCATTTT,CSARPGQNQPQHF
TRBD1,few,TRBV19,TRBJ1-2,TGTGCCAGTAGTATCGTTCCGGGACAGGGCAACTATGGCTACACCTTC,CASSIVPGQGNYGYTF
-,many,TRBV7-2,TRBJ1-2,TGTGCCAGCAGCTTAGCAGGGGTCATCTATGGCTACACCTTC,CASSLAGVIYGYTF
-,many,TRBV6-1,TRBJ2-5,TGTGCCAGCAGGCCCGGGACTGCGGGGAAAGAGACCCAGTACTTC,CASRPGTAGKETQYF
-,few,TRBV4-2,TRBJ2-7,TGTGCCAGCAGCCAAGTATTTATGGATACTGATACCTACGAGCAGTACTTC,CASSQVFMDTDTYEQYF
TRBD2,few,TRBV6-2/TRBV6-3,TRBJ2-1,TGTGCCAGCTCCCCGGGACTAGCGAGGGACTACAATGAGCAGTTCTTC,CASSPGLARDYNEQFF
TRBD1,many,TRBV7-2,TRBJ1-4,TGTGCCAGCAGCCTAGGACAGGGGAGTAGGACTAATGAAAAACTGTTTTTT,CASSLGQGSRTNEKLFF
TRBD1,few,TRBV20-1,TRBJ1-6,TGCAGTGCTTTGACAGGGGCCTCCTATAATTCACCCCTCCACTTT,CSALTGASYNSPLHF
-,-,TRBV27,TRBJ2-7,TGTGCCAGCAGCGGGGTTGGCTACGAGCAGTACTTC,CASSGVGYEQYF
-,many,TRBV7-2,TRBJ1-1,TGTGCCAGCAGCTTAACACAACGGGGCTTTAGGAACACTGAAGCTTTCTTT,CASSLTQRGFRNTEAFF
-,-,TRBV7-2,TRBJ2-1,TGTGCCAGCAGCTTAGTAAGGGGCACTGAGCAGTTCTTC,CASSLVRGTEQFF
-,many,TRBV7-9,TRBJ2-2,TGTGCCAGCAGCTTATTGGGGAACACCGGGGAGCTGTTTTTT,CASSLLGNTGELFF
-,few,TRBV27,TRBJ2-6,TGTGCCAGCAGTGGGGGGTCTGGGGCCAACGTCCTGACTTTC,CASSGGSGANVLTF
-,many,TRBV27,TRBJ2-5,TGTGCCAGCGGCGGTGGGGAGACCCAGTACTTC,CASGGGETQYF
-,-,TRBV29-1,TRBJ2-3,TGCAGCGTTGATCTATGGGGGCCACCCGCAGATACGCAGTATTTT,CSVDLWGPPADTQYF
TRBD1,-,TRBV11-1,TRBJ2-1,TGTGCCAGCAGGGGACAGGGGACGTACAATGAGCAGTTCTTC,CASRGQGTYNEQFF
-,-,TRBV28,TRBJ1-5,TGTGCCAGCAGTTCTCTGACTAGGGGGGCGGATCAGCCCCAGCATTTT,CASSSLTRGADQPQHF
TRBD1,-,TRBV4-1,TRBJ1-1,TGCGCCAGCAGCGGACGGGACAGCATGAACACTGAAGCTTTCTTT,CASSGRDSMNTEAFF
-,many,TRBV7-2,TRBJ2-5,TGTGCCACCGTAAAGTGGCCAGGGTCCCAAGAGACCCAGTACTTC,CATVKWPGSQETQYF
TRBD1,-,TRBV28,TRBJ2-7,TGTGCCAGCAGTTTAGGACAGGGTGCCCACGAGCAGTACTTC,CASSLGQGAHEQYF
TRBD1,-,TRBV12-3/TRBV12-4,TRBJ1-5,TGTGCCAGCAGTTTGGGGACAGGGACCGTCAGTAGCAATCAGCCCCAGCATTTT,CASSLGTGTVSSNQPQHF
-,-,TRBV4-1,TRBJ1-6,TGCGCCAGCAGCCAAGTCCGGGGGCGCGGATCACCCCTCCACTTT,CASSQVRGRGSPLHF
-,-,TRBV6-5,TRBJ1-6,TGTGCCAGCAGTTACGCGGGGGCACGGTCCGGGGAGAGTTCACCCCTCCACTTT,CASSYAGARSGESSPLHF
-,few,TRBV20-1,TRBJ1-6,TGCAGTGCGGCCTATAATTCACCCCTCCACTTT,CSAAYNSPLHF
-,-,TRBV6-5,TRBJ2-3,TGTGCCAGCAGTTACAGGGTTTTAGGGGAAACGCAGTATTTT,CASSYRVLGETQYF
-,-,TRBV7-2,TRBJ2-5,TGTGCCAGCAGCTTAGCGGGGGCTTTCCAAGAGACCCAGTACTTC,CASSLAGAFQETQYF
-,many,TRBV19,TRBJ1-2,TGTGCCAGTAGTCCATACGCCCCTCGTCAGTCAGTGTCTAACTATGGCTACACCTTC,CASSPYAPRQSVSNYGYTF
-,-,TRBV7-6,TRBJ2-1,TGTGCCAGCAGCTTGGCCCGAGCATATGAGCAGTTCTTC,CASSLARAYEQFF
TRBD1,few,TRBV11-1,TRBJ1-1,TGTGCCAGCAGGGAGAAACCAGGGGGCACTGAAGCTTTCTTT,CASREKPGGTEAFF
-,few,TRBV5-5,TRBJ1-1,TGTGCCAGCAGCTTGGCGGGAATGGGGGACACTGAAGCTTTCTTT,CASSLAGMGDTEAFF
TRBD1,few,TRBV7-9,TRBJ2-2,TGTGCCAGCAGCTTGCAGGGGGCTTCGGGTACCGGGGAGCTGTTTTTT,CASSLQGASGTGELFF
-,-,TRBV4-1,TRBJ2-7,TGCGTCAGCAGCCAAGAGGGGGGGGAGCCAGGGACCTCCTACGAGCAGTACTTC,CVSSQEGGEPGTSYEQYF
TRBD2,-,TRBV5-6,TRBJ2-2,TGTGCCAGCAGCTTCCTAACGGGGGGGAGCACCGGGGAGCTGTTTTTT,CASSFLTGGSTGELFF
-,many,TRBV27,TRBJ1-1,TGTGCCAGCAGTTTAAGGGGGGCAACCTCCACTGAAGCTTTCTTT,CASSLRGATSTEAFF
-,-,TRBV20-1,TRBJ1-2,TGCAGTGCGGTACTAAGGGATCACGGCTACACCTTC,CSAVLRDHGYTF
-,many,TRBV11-2,TRBJ2-2,TGTGCCAGCAGCTACGACCCGACGGGAACCGGGGAGCTGTTTTTT,CASSYDPTGTGELFF
TRBD1,few,TRBV6-1,TRBJ1-1,TGTGCCAGCAGTGCTGAGGGGGCGACAGGCTCTGAAGCTTTCTTT,CASSAEGATGSEAFF
TRBD1,-,TRBV4-3,TRBJ2-7,TGCGCCAGCAGCCAAGCCCGACAGGGGCGATACGAGCAGTACTTC,CASSQARQGRYEQYF